A few counts support the clone carrying this T cell receptor beta chain. What it recognizes is unknown. The data are from a study of early T cells in non-severe SARS-CoV-2 infection. About the study: Chains stayed unpaired after sequencing of bulk RNA from unsorted whole blood.

The germline V gene has CDR1 SGHNT and CDR2 YYREEE (reference sequence). The CDR3 totals 13 residues. Unmatched junction bases numbered 8, after V lost 8 bases and J lost 5 bases. Study-wide results and limits: Private and CD4 specificities were missed by VDJdb matching, skewed to anti-spike CD8.

Attached unique molecular identifiers marked individual cDNA molecules. One entry per CDR3 protein, called by TCRdb with MiXCR from the 5' RACE reads. The sample lists approximately 27,000 distinct CDR3 sequences; roughly 6.1% were seen once. Sample: whole blood. The chain carries TRBV5-4 and TRBJ2-7; 9 bases align to TRBD1. The receptor was isolated from an adult who was a healthcare worker with PCR-confirmed SARS-CoV-2 infection or an uninfected control (not recorded which). The CDR3 is CASTGTGRNEQYF. DNA of the CDR3: TGTGCCAGTACCGGGACAGGGCGCAACGAGCAGTACTTC.